Below, 27 T cell receptor beta chains from the same sample are listed, as sequenced in a study of breast tumors, draining lymph nodes, adjacent tissues. Breast cancer patients provided tissue from their axillary draining lymph nodes. MiXCR, applied by TCRdb to the multiplex PCR reads, yields one record per CDR3 protein. The table records about 80,000 distinct CDR3 sequences, roughly a fifth of them present only once. Sequenced material: axillary lymph node tissue. Receptors originate from a female donor with breast cancer. Some clones in this sample may be carry-over from other donors' samples.

Many counts were recorded for this clonotype. DNA for the CDR3: TGCGCCAGCAGCTTGGGTGGGGGCGAAGGCTACACCTTC. This sequence encodes CASSLGGGEGYTF. The J gene is TRBJ1-2, the V gene TRBV5-1; weak D call: TRBD1 (6 bases). CDR1 SGHRS and CDR2 YFSETQ come from the germline V gene. V was shortened by 0 bases and J by 8 bases, with 11 bases between the two germline ends. The CDR3 is 13 amino acids.

The V and J genes are TRBV2 and TRBJ2-2; 11 bases map to TRBD1. Germline V gene lookup returns CDR1 SNHLY and CDR2 FYNNEI. The CDR3 length is 15 residues. J gave up 6 bases and V 6 bases, and 6 bases lay outside the gene matches. The CDR3: CASSQGTGGPGELFF. As DNA, the CDR3 is TGTGCCAGCAGCCAGGGGACAGGGGGACCCGGGGAGCTGTTTTTT.

The chain recombines TRBV5-6 with TRBJ1-2; no clear D gene. V was cut by 4 bases and J by 4 bases, with 23 bases left in between. Germline V gene sequence: CDR1 SGHDT, CDR2 YYEEEE. CDR3 length: 17 amino acids. CDR3 DNA: TGTGCCAGCAGCCTGTCTAGTGGGCAGCCCTTGAGCTATGGCTACACCTTC. Amino acid sequence: CASSLSSGQPLSYGYTF.

This clonotype was seen many times. The chain carries TRBV2 and TRBJ2-5; D may be TRBD1 (6 bases). Germline assignment: CDR1 SNHLY and CDR2 FYNNEI. The V end was cut by 6 bases, the J end by 2 bases, with 16 bases between. The CDR3 covers 15 residues. CDR3 bases: TGTGCCAGCAGGGTACAGGGCCTTAAACAAGAGACCCAGTACTTC. Translating gives CASRVQGLKQETQYF.

This clonotype was observed many times. This rearrangement joins TRBV19 to TRBJ1-2; D possibly corresponds to TRBD1 (6 bases). V was cut by 7 bases and J by 8 bases, with 17 bases left in between. CDR1 LNHDA and CDR2 SQIVND come from the germline V gene (reference sequence). This CDR3 region has 13 residues. CDR3 DNA sequence: TGTGCCAGTACTCGCGGCAGGGGCGAAGGCTACACCTTC. Protein sequence: CASTRGRGEGYTF.

This clonotype occurred many times. The CDR3 sequence is CASMVGRGREWQYEQYF. The CDR3 bases are TGTGCCAGCATGGTGGGCAGGGGGCGAGAGTGGCAATACGAGCAGTACTTC. The V call is TRBV6-2 or TRBV6-3, the J call TRBJ2-7; 8 bases map to TRBD1. The CDR3 has 17 amino acids. Germline V lookup: CDR1 MNHEY, CDR2 SVGEGT. With 7 bases clipped from V and 4 bases from J, the junction kept 18 bases outside the gene matches.

This clonotype was counted ten times or more. The chain has TRBV6-1 and TRBJ2-7; possible D gene TRBD2, 6 bases. V dropped 7 bases and J dropped 0 bases, with 16 bases sitting between them. The V gene's germline CDR1 is MNHNS and CDR2 SASEGT. This CDR3 spans 15 amino acids. The CDR3 here is CASKGAGLSSYEQYF. In nucleotides, the CDR3 is TGTGCCAGCAAGGGAGCGGGTCTCAGCTCCTACGAGCAGTACTTC.

This clonotype was picked up many times. This chain joins TRBV9 and TRBJ2-1; 7 positions agree with TRBD2. V lost 0 bases and J lost 14; bases outside the gene matches: 11. CDR1 SGDLS and CDR2 YYNGEE come from the germline V gene. There are 14 residues in the CDR3. The CDR3 DNA reads as TGTGCCAGCAGCGTAGGGGCGGGAGTTGACGTGAAGTTCTTC. Translating it yields CASSVGAGVDVKFF.

This clonotype was detected many times. This sequence joins TRBV7-9 and TRBJ2-1, with a possible D match to TRBD1 (5 bases). CDR3 length: 15 residues. Germline V lookup: CDR1 SEHNR, CDR2 FQNEAQ (reference sequence). V dropped 1 base and J dropped 2 bases, with 9 bases sitting between them. DNA for the CDR3: TGTGCCAGCAGCTTAGGAAGGACACCCTACAATGAGCAGTTCTTC. Translated, it gives CASSLGRTPYNEQFF.

This clonotype was seen at least ten times. The gene calls are TRBV12-3 or TRBV12-4 and TRBJ1-4; 12 bases are shared with TRBD1. V gave up 5 bases and J gave up 8 bases; unmatched junction bases: 3. The CDR3 contains 14 residues. CDR3 sequence: CASSRDRGQEKLFF. CDR3 bases: TGTGCCAGCAGTAGGGACAGGGGGCAGGAAAAACTGTTTTTT.

Turning to this clonotype: This clone may be a read error of a much larger clone one base away. The chain recombines TRBV19 with TRBJ2-1; 9 nucleotides agree with TRBD2. CDR1 is LNHDA, CDR2 SQIVND, per germline (reference sequence). The CDR3 contains 17 residues. V was pared by 5 bases and J by 8 bases, with 16 bases of the junction left unmatched. CDR3 amino acids: CASSPRLGGRADDEQFF. As DNA, the CDR3 is TGTGCCAGTAGTCCTCGGCTGGGCGGGAGGGCCGACGATGAGCAGTTCTTC.

This clonotype was recorded many times. CDR3 sequence (DNA): TGTGCCAGTAGTATAGGTCCGGGCGGGAATCAGCCCCAGCATTTT. This sequence encodes CASSIGPGGNQPQHF. This sequence joins TRBV19 and TRBJ1-5; no clear D gene. V was pared by 1 base and J by 4 bases, with 11 bases between. The germline V gene encodes CDR1 LNHDA and CDR2 SQIVND (reference sequence). This CDR3 spans 15 amino acids.

V is TRBV6-2 or TRBV6-3 and J is TRBJ2-3, with TRBD2 matching 12 bases. The J segment lost 4 bases and the V segment lost 5 bases, leaving 7 bases of the junction unmatched. The germline CDR1 and CDR2 sequences are MNHEY and SVGEGT. CDR3 length equals 16 residues. CDR3 nucleotide sequence: TGTGCCAGCAGTCCTCCTAGCGGGAGGGCCGCAGATACGCAGTATTTT. This codes for CASSPPSGRAADTQYF.

This clonotype is labeled as medium-sized. The chain recombines TRBV5-1 with TRBJ2-1; D gene unclear. Per the germline V gene, CDR1 is SGHRS and CDR2 is YFSETQ. V gave up 5 bases and J gave up 4 bases, with 4 bases separating them. The CDR3 is 11 residues long. CDR3 sequence: CASRSYNEQFF. The CDR3 DNA is TGCGCCAGCAGATCATACAATGAGCAGTTCTTC. The whole variable domain, filled in from reference TRBV5-1 and TRBJ2-1, reads KAGVTQTPRYLIKTRGQQVTLSCSPISGHRSVSWYQQTPGQGLQFLFEYFSETQRNKGNFPGRFSGRQFSNSRSEMNVSTLELGDSALYLCASRSYNEQFFGPGTRLTVL.

This clonotype was detected ten times or more. For the CDR3, the DNA is TGTGCCAGCAGTTACGGGACTAGCGGGAACTACAATGAGCAGTTCTTC. Translating it yields CASSYGTSGNYNEQFF. The chain carries TRBV6-2 or TRBV6-3 and TRBJ2-1, with 13 bases aligning to TRBD2. The CDR3 totals 16 residues. Germline V gives CDR1 MNHEY, CDR2 SVGEGT. V dropped 2 bases and J dropped 3; count of bases not matched to a gene: 1.

Concerning this clonotype: A read error is possible here, since a much larger clone lies one base away. The chain links TRBV5-4 to TRBJ2-3; perhaps D is TRBD1 or TRBD2 (5 bases each). The CDR3 totals 14 residues. Germline CDR1 is SGHNT and CDR2 is YYREEE (reference sequence). This CDR3 is CAGSSRGRIDTQYF. The CDR3 region has the DNA TGTGCCGGCAGCTCCCGGGGCCGAATAGATACGCAGTATTTT.

This clonotype was recorded many times. The CDR3 loop is CASSQDLGASYNEQFF. CDR3 nucleotide sequence: TGTGCCAGCAGCCAAGATCTGGGCGCCTCCTACAATGAGCAGTTCTTC. The chain is built from TRBV4-2 and TRBJ2-1; unclear D gene. The V end was cut by 0 bases, the J end by 0 bases, with 9 bases between. Looked up from germline, CDR1 is LGHNA and CDR2 is YNFKEQ. The CDR3 covers 16 residues.

This clonotype was picked up many times. The rearrangement joins TRBV7-3 to TRBJ2-3; 11 positions match TRBD2. Losses at the gene ends were 5 bases for V and 4 bases for J; bases not matched to a gene: 5. This CDR3 spans 15 amino acids. Germline V lookup: CDR1 SGHTA, CDR2 FQGTGA. The CDR3 sequence is CASSQPGLAADTQYF. DNA for the CDR3: TGTGCCAGCAGCCAACCGGGACTAGCGGCAGATACGCAGTATTTT.

The chain uses TRBV28 and TRBJ2-7; TRBD1 matches 11 bases. The germline gives CDR1 MDHEN, CDR2 SYDVKM. CDR3 size: 14 residues. The V segment lost 8 bases and the J segment 4 bases; nucleotides outside the gene matches: 7. Here the CDR3 DNA reads TGTGCCAGCCTAGGGACAGGGGGGCGATACGAGCAGTACTTC. It encodes CASLGTGGRYEQYF.

As concerns this clonotype: A much larger clonotype is one base distant, so this may be a read error. The chain combines TRBV19 with TRBJ1-5; 8 nucleotides agree with TRBD1. With 4 bases clipped from V and 6 bases from J, the junction kept 11 bases outside the gene matches. This CDR3 comprises 16 residues. Germline CDR1 and CDR2: LNHDA and SQIVND (reference sequence). The CDR3 region has the DNA TGTGCCAGTAGTACAGATAGCAGGGGGCAGGGTCAGCCCCAGCATTTT. It translates to CASSTDSRGQGQPQHF.

Many counts were recorded for this clonotype. This chain joins TRBV6-1 and TRBJ2-7; D gene uncertain. CDR1 and CDR2 (germline): MNHNS, SASEGT. The length of the CDR3 is 11 residues. Trimming took 4 bases from V and 4 from J, leaving 5 bases between them. The CDR3 loop reads CASSGYYEQYF. The CDR3 DNA is TGTGCCAGCAGTGGGTATTACGAGCAGTACTTC.

This clonotype was seen ten or more times. The rearrangement uses TRBV19 and TRBJ2-5, with D tentatively TRBD2 (6 bases). The length of the CDR3 is 13 residues. The V gene's germline CDR1 is LNHDA and CDR2 SQIVND (reference sequence). V lost 3 bases and J 7 bases, leaving 12 bases between the germline ends. The CDR3 loop is CASSIRPGGTQYF. For the CDR3, the DNA is TGTGCCAGTAGTATCAGACCCGGGGGGACCCAGTACTTC.

This clonotype was picked up a small number of times. Because it lacks the conserved phenylalanine or tryptophan at the end, this CDR3 is likely a read error. This chain connects TRBV18 to TRBJ2-7; the D gene is possibly TRBD1 (5 bases). CDR1 is KGHSH, CDR2 LQKENI, per germline. The CDR3 extends over 14 amino acids. The ends were cut back, 4 bases at V and 6 bases at J, with 16 bases in the middle. The CDR3 reads CASSLQGRGSEQYS. The CDR3 nucleotides read TGTGCCAGCTCACTCCAGGGAAGAGGAAGCGAGCAGTACTCC.

This clonotype was picked up many times. V is TRBV7-2 and J is TRBJ2-7; D not certain. The CDR3 totals 15 residues. The ends were cut back, 1 base at V and 3 bases at J, with 13 bases in the middle. The germline gives CDR1 SGHTA, CDR2 FQGNSA. This chain's CDR3 is CASSLVTATLYEQYF. CDR3 coding DNA: TGTGCCAGCAGCTTAGTAACAGCCACTCTCTACGAGCAGTACTTC.

This clonotype occurred many times. The J gene is TRBJ1-4, the V gene TRBV6-1, with D possibly TRBD1 on 5 matching bases. Germline CDR1 reads MNHNS; CDR2 reads SASEGT. This CDR3 has 14 residues. The germline V and J ends were trimmed by 4 bases and 7 bases, with 13 bases remaining between them. Here the CDR3 DNA reads TGTGCCAGCAGTGCTTCGGGACTTAGTGAAAAACTGTTTTTT. Encoded protein: CASSASGLSEKLFF.

In this sample, this clonotype turned up many times. The chain has TRBV4-3 and TRBJ2-7; no definite D call. Germline assignment: CDR1 LGHNA and CDR2 YSLEER. Trimming left V 0 bases short and J 3 bases short, with 9 bases between. This CDR3 contains 14 residues. CDR3 loop: CASSQEARNYEQYF. In nucleotides, the CDR3 is TGCGCCAGCAGCCAAGAAGCTCGAAACTACGAGCAGTACTTC.

In regard to this clonotype: At one boundary the junction diverges from the germline segment, which might be a read error. This chain uses TRBV20-1 with TRBJ2-1; D is ambiguous. CDR3 length: 17 residues. The germline gives CDR1 DFQATT, CDR2 SNEGSKA (reference sequence). CDR3 sequence reads: CSARVPSGVAYFDERFF. The CDR3 bases are TGCAGTGCTAGAGTCCCTTCAGGAGTGGCGTATTTCGATGAGCGGTTCTTC.